One and the same sample provided the 32 T cell receptor beta chains below, sequenced in a study of blood T cell repertoires in COVID-19. The data were produced by immunoSEQ multiplex PCR, yet TCRdb's version contains in-frame clones alone and is incomplete. The top ten hold roughly a tenth of the sample, which has roughly 140,000 clones, 88% seen once. The sequencing sample was made of peripheral blood. Receptors were obtained from a man aged 50 to 59 with active or convalescent COVID-19.

The genes are TRBV9 and TRBJ2-4, with 8 bases matching TRBD2. The CDR3 totals 14 residues. V was clipped by 4 bases and J by 8 bases; unmatched bases: 8. Germline V CDR1 and CDR2: SGDLS, YYNGEE. CDR3 loop: CASSPRGGVHIQYF. The CDR3 bases are TGTGCCAGCAGCCCCCGGGGGGGGGTTCACATTCAGTACTTC.

This rearrangement joins TRBV19 to TRBJ2-1; 13 bases map to TRBD2. CDR3 length equals 16 residues. With 1 base clipped from V and 4 bases from J, the junction kept 1 base outside the gene matches. Germline assignment: CDR1 LNHDA and CDR2 SQIVND (reference sequence). The CDR3 here is CASSIGTSGSYNEQFF. As DNA, the CDR3 is TGTGCCAGTAGTATAGGGACTAGCGGGAGTTACAATGAGCAGTTCTTC.

The chain recombines TRBV28 with TRBJ2-5, with D hard to call. Looked up from germline, CDR1 is MDHEN and CDR2 is SYDVKM. The CDR3 contains 14 residues. Trimming stripped 5 bases from V and 7 bases from J, with 17 bases between. The CDR3 DNA reads as TGTGCCAGCAGTAGCCACAGAAGCTGGCGGACCCAGTACTTC. This codes for CASSSHRSWRTQYF.

DNA of the CDR3: TGTGCCAGCAGCTCACAGGGATTCGGCACAGATACGCAGTATTTT. This codes for CASSSQGFGTDTQYF. V is TRBV5-4 and J is TRBJ2-3, with D maybe TRBD1 (6 bases). The ends were cut back, 3 bases at V and 1 base at J, with 12 bases in the middle. This CDR3 comprises 15 residues. From germline, CDR1 is SGHNT and CDR2 YYREEE (reference sequence).

The J gene is TRBJ2-7, the V gene TRBV28; 8 bases are a match to TRBD2. Per the germline V gene, CDR1 is MDHEN and CDR2 is SYDVKM. Germline trimming cut 2 bases from V and 2 bases from J; bases unmatched to any gene: 5. The CDR3 contains 15 residues. The CDR3 spells CASSLGGRRTYEQYF. Here the CDR3 DNA reads TGTGCCAGCAGTTTAGGCGGGAGGCGGACCTACGAGCAGTACTTC.

This clone has just one count. DNA for the CDR3: TGTGCCAGTAGTACAAAGTTGGCGGGTCAGCCCCAGCATTTT. Residues: CASSTKLAGQPQHF. The gene calls are TRBV19 and TRBJ1-5; D gene uncertain. Germline V CDR1 and CDR2: LNHDA, SQIVND (reference sequence). CDR3 length: 14 amino acids. V lost 4 bases and J 6 bases, leaving 13 bases between the germline ends.

This clone was picked up one time. The J gene is TRBJ1-2, the V gene TRBV2; maybe TRBD1 (5 bases). Germline CDR1 is SNHLY and CDR2 is FYNNEI. There are 14 residues in the CDR3. V gave up 8 bases and J gave up 0 bases, with 13 bases separating them. CDR3 nucleotides: TGTGCCAGCGACAGACAGTTTGCTAACTATGGCTACACCTTC. This sequence encodes CASDRQFANYGYTF.

This clone occurred once. The chain has TRBV5-1 and TRBJ2-1, with TRBD1 identical over 7 bases. CDR1 SGHRS and CDR2 YFSETQ come from the germline V gene. After removal of 4 bases from V and 0 bases from J, the junction contained 7 bases not matched to a gene. This CDR3 contains 16 residues. The DNA of the CDR3 is TGCGCCAGCAGCCCCAAACAGGGGCTCTCCTACAATGAGCAGTTCTTC. Protein: CASSPKQGLSYNEQFF.

This chain links TRBV7-9 with TRBJ1-2, with D perhaps matching TRBD1 (6 bases). Germline values: CDR1 SEHNR, CDR2 FQNEAQ (reference sequence). The CDR3 covers 13 residues. Trimming removed 5 bases from V and 8 bases from J, with 15 bases in between. CDR3 region: CASSPDDRRGYTF. In nucleotides, the CDR3 is TGTGCCAGCAGCCCGGACGACAGGCGCGGCTACACCTTC.

The chain joins TRBV29-1 to TRBJ1-4, with D possibly TRBD1 on 5 matching bases. The CDR3 is 13 amino acids. V was pared by 5 bases and J by 0 bases, with 7 bases between. CDR1 SQVTM and CDR2 ANQGSEA come from the germline V gene. CDR3 amino acids: CSVRQTTNEKLFF. The CDR3 DNA follows: TGCAGCGTTAGACAGACAACTAATGAAAAACTGTTTTTT.

V gene TRBV7-8 combines with J gene TRBJ1-1; possibly TRBD1 for D (5 bases). Per the germline V gene, CDR1 is SGHVS and CDR2 is FQNEAQ. The V gene lost 4 bases and the J gene lost 2 bases, with 8 bases spanning the gap. This CDR3 is 13 amino acids long. The CDR3 loop reads CASSSQGNTEAFF. CDR3 bases: TGTGCCAGCAGCTCCCAGGGAAACACTGAAGCTTTCTTT.

The V gene is TRBV19, the J gene TRBJ2-7; a weak D match, TRBD1 (5 bases). The CDR3 totals 12 residues. The V and J ends lost 5 bases and 2 bases respectively, with 7 bases between them. The V gene's germline CDR1 is LNHDA and CDR2 SQIVND (reference sequence). The CDR3 DNA reads as TGTGCCAGTAGTCCGGACACCTACGAGCAGTACTTC. Its protein is CASSPDTYEQYF.

The V and J genes are TRBV4-3 and TRBJ2-1; maybe TRBD1 (6 bases). CDR3 length: 16 amino acids. V dropped 0 bases and J dropped 4 bases, with 13 bases sitting between them. Germline CDR1 and CDR2: LGHNA and YSLEER. The CDR3 DNA reads TGCGCCAGCAGCCAAGATAAGCAGGGGAGATACAATGAGCAGTTCTTC. This codes for CASSQDKQGRYNEQFF.

The chain uses TRBV7-2 and TRBJ2-7; tentatively, D is TRBD2 (6 bases). Germline assignment: CDR1 SGHTA and CDR2 FQGNSA. The CDR3 is 17 amino acids. V shed 2 bases and J shed 3 bases, with 20 bases lying between them. This CDR3 reads CASSLTSKVGVSYEQYF. The CDR3 DNA follows: TGTGCCAGCAGCTTAACTAGCAAAGTAGGGGTAAGCTACGAGCAGTACTTC.

This clone was observed a few times. At one boundary the junction diverges from the germline segment, which might be a read error. The chain has TRBV19 and TRBJ1-3; D gene uncertain. The CDR3 is 15 amino acids. Germline V gene lookup returns CDR1 LNHDA and CDR2 SQIVND (reference sequence). The CDR3 sequence is CASGILKSSGNTIYF. CDR3 DNA: TGTGCCAGTGGTATCCTCAAGAGCTCTGGAAACACCATATATTTT.

This clone has a handful of counts. V and J are TRBV6-5 and TRBJ1-5, with D perhaps TRBD1 (6 bases). CDR1 MNHEY and CDR2 SVGAGI come from the germline V gene. The CDR3 covers 15 residues. V was trimmed by 7 bases and J by 0 bases, leaving 13 bases between them. This chain's CDR3 is CASTVGGASNQPQHF. CDR3 bases: TGTGCCAGCACCGTAGGGGGTGCTAGCAATCAGCCCCAGCATTTT.

This clone came up a few times. The gene calls are TRBV28 and TRBJ2-7; 11 bases align to TRBD1. CDR3 length: 15 residues. Germline V gene data show CDR1 as MDHEN and CDR2 as SYDVKM. Trimming cost V 7 bases and J 7 bases; bases outside gene matches: 12. CDR3 DNA: TGTGCCAGCACCCCCTACTGGGACAGGGGGTGGGAGCAGTACTTC. This sequence encodes CASTPYWDRGWEQYF.

This clone showed up just a few times. The rearrangement links TRBV7-3 to TRBJ2-5, with 8 bases fitting TRBD2. Germline CDR1 and CDR2: SGHTA and FQGTGA. This CDR3 contains 16 residues. V was pared by 1 base and J by 5 bases, with 9 bases of the junction left unmatched. The CDR3 reads CASSLSGGRIGETQYF. In nucleotides, the CDR3 is TGTGCCAGCAGCTTAAGTGGCGGGAGGATTGGGGAGACCCAGTACTTC.

The rearrangement joins TRBV2 to TRBJ2-1, with D possibly TRBD1 on 6 matching bases. V lost 10 bases, J lost 0 bases, and 10 bases lay in between. CDR1 and CDR2 (germline): SNHLY, FYNNEI. This CDR3 spans 13 amino acids. Here the CDR3 reads CATRGDSYNEQFF. CDR3 coding DNA: TGTGCCACCAGGGGCGACTCCTACAATGAGCAGTTCTTC.

This sequence joins TRBV11-1 and TRBJ1-1, with 9 bases fitting TRBD1. The length of the CDR3 is 13 residues. V lost 7 bases, J lost 7 bases, and 7 bases stayed unmatched. The V gene's germline CDR1 is SGHAT and CDR2 FQDESV (reference sequence). CDR3 bases: TGTGCCAGCAATCCGGGACAGGGAATTGAAGCTTTCTTT. Translated: CASNPGQGIEAFF.

The chain has TRBV15 and TRBJ1-3, with D possibly matching TRBD1 (6 bases). The CDR3 consists of 14 residues. The V end lost 3 bases, the J end lost 1 base, and 7 bases lay between the germline ends. CDR1 is LNHNV, CDR2 YYDKDF, per germline (reference sequence). CDR3 region: CATSRTGSGNTIYF. For the CDR3, the DNA is TGTGCCACCAGCAGGACAGGTTCTGGAAACACCATATATTTT.

This CDR3 is CASSAGQLTGELFF. The CDR3 nucleotides read TGTGCCAGCAGCGCGGGACAGTTAACCGGGGAGCTGTTTTTT. The J gene is TRBJ2-2, the V gene TRBV7-3; D perhaps matches TRBD1 (7 bases). The germline CDR1 and CDR2 sequences are SGHTA and FQGTGA. With 5 bases removed from V and 5 bases from J, the gap between germline ends came to 12 bases. The CDR3 runs to 14 residues.

The chain links TRBV6-2 or TRBV6-3 to TRBJ1-5; 7 nucleotides match TRBD1. The CDR3 has 15 amino acids. Germline values: CDR1 MNHEY, CDR2 SVGEGT. The V gene end was trimmed by 6 bases and the J gene end by 2 bases; junction bases not matched to a gene: 7. This chain's CDR3 is CASSAGGKGNQPQHF. The CDR3 DNA reads TGTGCCAGCAGCGCAGGGGGGAAGGGCAATCAGCCCCAGCATTTT.

The chain recombines TRBV5-4 with TRBJ2-1; TRBD2 agrees at 12 bases. The CDR3 is 16 amino acids. Per germline, CDR1 SGHNT and CDR2 YYREEE (reference sequence). The V and J ends lost 4 bases and 7 bases, in that order; junction bases with no gene match: 9. DNA for the CDR3: TGTGCCAGCAGCGAGACTAGCGGGGGCCGAGGTAATGAGCAGTTCTTC. Amino acids: CASSETSGGRGNEQFF.

The V gene is TRBV24-1, the J gene TRBJ2-2, with D possibly TRBD1 on 6 matching bases. V lost 7 bases and J 5 bases, leaving 19 bases between the germline ends. This CDR3 contains 16 residues. Germline V gives CDR1 KGHDR, CDR2 SFDVKD. The CDR3 sequence: CATSKSAHTGTGELFF. CDR3 bases: TGTGCCACCAGCAAATCCGCCCACACAGGGACCGGGGAGCTGTTTTTT.

The gene calls are TRBV9 and TRBJ2-5; TRBD1 matches at 8 bases. The CDR3 is 15 amino acids. V shed 3 bases, J shed 2 bases, and the junction held 6 bases outside the gene matches. The germline CDR1 and CDR2 sequences are SGDLS and YYNGEE. CDR3 nucleotides: TGTGCCAGCAGCGCCCGGACAGGGAAGCAAGAGACCCAGTACTTC. It yields the protein CASSARTGKQETQYF.

The chain uses TRBV7-8 and TRBJ1-4; 9 bases line up with TRBD1. Germline CDR1 is SGHVS and CDR2 is FQNEAQ. V dropped 4 bases and J dropped 3; count of bases not matched to a gene: 3. The CDR3 length is 15 residues. The CDR3 loop reads CASSSRTGANEKLFF. The CDR3, as DNA: TGTGCCAGCAGCTCCCGGACAGGGGCTAATGAAAAACTGTTTTTT.

The gene calls are TRBV28 and TRBJ1-5; D might be TRBD1 (5 bases). In germline, CDR1 is MDHEN, CDR2 SYDVKM. The CDR3 is 16 residues long. Trimming pared 6 bases from V and 0 bases from J, leaving 15 bases between. CDR3 sequence (DNA): TGTGCCAGCAGGATTGCCATTACAGGTAGCAATCAGCCCCAGCATTTT. It is translated as CASRIAITGSNQPQHF.

The chain couples TRBV28 to TRBJ1-1; 12 bases are a match to TRBD1. V dropped 4 bases and J dropped 3; count of bases not matched to a gene: 12. Germline CDR1 is MDHEN and CDR2 is SYDVKM. This CDR3 spans 18 amino acids. The CDR3 protein is CASSSQRGQGARDTEAFF. DNA of the CDR3: TGTGCCAGCAGTTCCCAGAGGGGACAGGGGGCTAGGGACACTGAAGCTTTCTTT.

This clone was seen a handful of times. V is TRBV7-9 and J is TRBJ2-4; 8 nucleotides align to TRBD2. Per germline, CDR1 SEHNR and CDR2 FQNEAQ (reference sequence). CDR3 length: 15 residues. The CDR3 reads CALRAGDGGKNIQYF. The CDR3 coding sequence is TGTGCTCTAAGAGCGGGAGATGGCGGCAAAAACATTCAGTACTTC.

The rearrangement uses TRBV4-1 and TRBJ2-7; TRBD2 aligns across 9 bases. The CDR3 contains 16 residues. Germline CDR1 reads MGHRA; CDR2 reads YSYEKL. J gave up 2 bases and V 0 bases, and 5 bases lay outside the gene matches. This CDR3 reads CASSQDWLAGPYEQYF. CDR3 sequence (DNA): TGCGCCAGCAGCCAAGACTGGCTAGCGGGACCCTACGAGCAGTACTTC.

This clone was detected a few times. V gene TRBV9 combines with J gene TRBJ2-2, with D perhaps TRBD1 (6 bases). Germline CDR1 SGDLS, CDR2 YYNGEE. CDR3 length: 14 residues. V was cut by 2 bases and J by 1 base, with 6 bases left in between. This CDR3 is CASSVGQNTGELFF. The CDR3 bases are TGTGCCAGCAGCGTGGGACAGAACACCGGGGAGCTGTTTTTT.